This TCR beta chain was recorded in a study of blood T cells in healthy people across ages. The germline V and J ends were trimmed by 0 bases and 0 bases, with 21 bases remaining between them. This CDR3 has 20 residues. From germline, CDR1 is SGHVS and CDR2 FQNEAQ. Primers used in a second PCR of roughly 6 to 12 cycles were a sample-barcoded 5' primer and a J-beta primer mix. Each sample yielded at least 2.5 million CDR3-containing paired-end reads. TCRdb re-called the 5' RACE reads through MiXCR, storing one row per CDR3 protein. The sample yields some 940,000 distinct CDR3 sequences, 29% seen once. Each of the donors had 8 to 10 milliliters of peripheral blood drawn into EDTA-treated Vacutainer tubes. This clonotype was found a few times. These records were also assigned to another study, of T cells of mothers and their children.

The chain couples TRBV7-8 to TRBJ2-1, with D possibly being TRBD2 (6 bases). Material for sequencing was blood. The clonotype comes from a woman aged 40 to 50 in good health. CDR3 DNA sequence: TGTGCCAGCAGCTTAGCTCGAGTCCCCTCCTTAGCGGACTCCTACAATGAGCAGTTCTTC. It specifies CASSLARVPSLADSYNEQFF.